These 27 T cell receptor beta chains originate from one sample sequenced in a study of cytomegalovirus exposure and HLA in healthy donors. The PCR employed 60 Vbeta primers together with 13 Jbeta primers. Repertoires were generated with immunoSEQ multiplex PCR, while TCRdb's copy carries only in-frame clones and drops some. In the table there are about 120,000 clones, roughly three quarters of which are singletons. The sequenced material came from PBMCs. These receptors originate from a man younger than 45 in good health and CMV-seropositive.

The rearrangement joins TRBV5-6 to TRBJ1-2, with D perhaps TRBD1 (6 bases). Germline values: CDR1 SGHDT, CDR2 YYEEEE. The CDR3 consists of 14 residues. Trimming cost V 5 bases and J 4 bases, with 15 bases left between them. CDR3 nucleotide sequence: TGTGCCAGCAGTTCCTGGACAGCTTTCTATGGCTACACCTTC. This encodes CASSSWTAFYGYTF.

The gene calls are TRBV6-6 and TRBJ2-3; the D gene is possibly TRBD2 (5 bases). The V end was cut by 7 bases, the J end by 0 bases, with 11 bases between. CDR1 is MNHNY and CDR2 is SVGAGI in the germline V gene (reference sequence). The CDR3 runs to 14 residues. CDR3: CASMAGRSTDTQYF. In DNA, the CDR3 is TGTGCCAGCATGGCGGGCCGGAGCACAGATACGCAGTATTTT.

This chain links TRBV30 with TRBJ1-1; D uncertain. Trimming took 2 bases from V and 11 from J, leaving 15 bases between them. The germline gives CDR1 GTSNPN, CDR2 SVGIG (reference sequence). This CDR3 region has 12 residues. The CDR3 loop reads CAWSLLSFEAFF. The CDR3 DNA reads TGTGCCTGGAGTCTCTTAAGTTTTGAGGCTTTCTTT.

The chain combines TRBV2 with TRBJ2-2, with 11 bases matching TRBD1. From germline, CDR1 is SNHLY and CDR2 FYNNEI. The V and J ends lost 0 bases and 3 bases, in that order; junction bases with no gene match: 3. This CDR3 is built from 17 residues. The DNA for the CDR3 is TGTGCCAGCAGTGAAGCGGACAGGGGGCTTTACACCGGGGAGCTGTTTTTT. It specifies CASSEADRGLYTGELFF.

The V gene is TRBV7-6, the J gene TRBJ2-1; D remains ambiguous. CDR3 length equals 12 residues. The germline V gene encodes CDR1 SGHVS and CDR2 FNYEAQ. Trimming took 5 bases from V and 3 from J, leaving 5 bases between them. The CDR3 DNA sequence: TGTGCCAGCAGCACCGGCTACAATGAGCAGTTCTTC. It encodes CASSTGYNEQFF. The full variable domain, its missing parts supplied by reference TRBV7-6 and TRBJ2-1, is GAGVSQSPRYKVTKRGQDVALRCDPISGHVSLYWYRQALGQGPEFLTYFNYEAQQDKSGLPNDRFSAERPEGSISTLTIQRTEQRDSAMYRCASSTGYNEQFFGPGTRLTVL.

The chain couples TRBV19 to TRBJ1-5; D unresolved. The germline V gene encodes CDR1 LNHDA and CDR2 SQIVND (reference sequence). The CDR3 consists of 15 residues. Between the trimmed V and J ends, which lost 1 base and 3 bases, there was a span of 10 bases. CDR3 sequence: CASSIGLGFNQPQHF. CDR3 nucleotides: TGTGCCAGTAGTATAGGGTTGGGCTTCAATCAGCCCCAGCATTTT.

The chain combines TRBV6-1 with TRBJ2-2; 7 nucleotides align to TRBD1. Trimming took 10 bases from V and 7 from J; bases not matched to a gene: 9. Germline V lookup: CDR1 MNHNS, CDR2 SASEGT. There are 13 residues in the CDR3. The CDR3 nucleotides are TGTGCCACCCGACTCCGACAGGGCGGGGAGCTGTTTTTT. Its translation: CATRLRQGGELFF.

The chain uses TRBV28 and TRBJ2-2; TRBD2 might be the D (6 bases). V was cut by 7 bases and J by 3 bases, with 21 bases left in between. The CDR3 spans 17 residues. CDR1 and CDR2 (germline): MDHEN, SYDVKM. CDR3 bases: TGTGCCAGCACCTCCCCTTCGGGACTTTTCTACACCGGGGAGCTGTTTTTT. It encodes CASTSPSGLFYTGELFF.

The chain combines TRBV29-1 with TRBJ2-7, with TRBD1 identical over 11 bases. V was pared by 7 bases and J by 3 bases, with 2 bases of the junction left unmatched. CDR3 length equals 12 residues. Per the germline V gene, CDR1 is SQVTM and CDR2 is ANQGSEA. The CDR3 region is CSAGTGGYEQYF. CDR3 nucleotide sequence: TGCAGCGCTGGGACAGGGGGCTACGAGCAGTACTTC.

The rearrangement uses TRBV7-6 and TRBJ2-6; D remains unclear. V lost 2 bases to trimming and J lost 1 base, with 6 bases between them. The CDR3 contains 15 residues. The germline V gene encodes CDR1 SGHVS and CDR2 FNYEAQ. CDR3 residues: CASSLRDSGANVLTF. CDR3 bases: TGTGCCAGCAGCTTACGAGATTCTGGGGCCAACGTCCTGACTTTC.

V and J are TRBV2 and TRBJ1-5; 8 bases map to TRBD1. Germline-derived CDR1 and CDR2 are SNHLY and FYNNEI. Losses at the gene ends were 4 bases for V and 6 bases for J; bases not matched to a gene: 17. CDR3 length: 18 amino acids. The CDR3 DNA reads as TGTGCCAGCAGTGGTTTAAACAGGGGGGCCGGCGCGGGTCAGCCCCAGCATTTT. Protein sequence: CASSGLNRGAGAGQPQHF.

This chain links TRBV6-5 with TRBJ1-1, with no clear D. The length of the CDR3 is 14 residues. V was clipped by 0 bases and J by 5 bases, with 10 bases between them. Germline values: CDR1 MNHEY, CDR2 SVGAGI. The CDR3 region is CASSYSKWATEAFF. The CDR3 DNA reads TGTGCCAGCAGTTACTCGAAATGGGCGACTGAAGCTTTCTTT.

The rearrangement links TRBV9 to TRBJ2-5; 8 bases line up with TRBD2. The CDR3 contains 16 residues. Germline CDR1 reads SGDLS; CDR2 reads YYNGEE. After removal of 4 bases from V and 0 bases from J, the junction contained 8 bases not matched to a gene. The CDR3 sequence: CASSLTSGSYQETQYF. CDR3 nucleotides: TGTGCCAGCAGCTTAACTAGCGGATCGTACCAAGAGACCCAGTACTTC.

Comment on this clone: One junction end disagrees with the germline gene, perhaps due to a read error. V gene TRBV11-1 combines with J gene TRBJ2-5; TRBD2 matches at 8 bases. The DNA end is more similar to TRBJ2-7, so the J call may be wrong. Germline-derived CDR1 and CDR2 are SGHAT and FQDESV (reference sequence). CDR3 length equals 15 residues. CDR3 region: CVSSPRTSSSYEQYF. CDR3 sequence (DNA): TGTGTCAGCAGCCCTCGGACTAGCTCCTCCTACGAGCAGTACTTC.

V gene TRBV18 combines with J gene TRBJ2-2, with D unclear. The V and J ends lost 3 bases and 4 bases respectively, with 3 bases between them. The germline V gene has CDR1 KGHSH and CDR2 LQKENI. The CDR3 loop spans 12 amino acids. CDR3 residues: CASSPRTGELFF. CDR3 DNA: TGTGCCAGCTCACCTCGCACCGGGGAGCTGTTTTTT.

The chain couples TRBV5-8 to TRBJ2-4; TRBD1 matches at 8 bases. Unmatched junction bases numbered 17, after V lost 0 bases and J lost 6 bases. Germline loops: CDR1 SGHTS, CDR2 YDEGEE. The CDR3 has 19 amino acids. CDR3 sequence: CASSLAYGTGPGGGNIQYF. The CDR3 DNA reads TGTGCCAGCAGCTTGGCCTATGGGACAGGACCCGGAGGGGGAAACATTCAGTACTTC.

This chain links TRBV7-8 with TRBJ2-7; 13 bases are shared with TRBD2. CDR1 and CDR2 from the germline V gene are SGHVS and FQNEAQ. V shed 2 bases, J shed 6 bases, and the junction held 4 bases outside the gene matches. This CDR3 spans 15 amino acids. The CDR3, as DNA: TGTGCCAGCAGCTTATCCGGGACTAGCGGGGCCGAGCAGTACTTC. This gives the protein CASSLSGTSGAEQYF.

The chain couples TRBV2 to TRBJ2-1, with D hard to call. This CDR3 region has 14 residues. Trimming removed 2 bases from V and 0 bases from J, with 5 bases in between. Germline CDR1 is SNHLY and CDR2 is FYNNEI. CDR3 bases: TGTGCCAGCAGTGAATTACTCTCCTACAATGAGCAGTTCTTC. It codes for CASSELLSYNEQFF. Together with reference TRBV2 and TRBJ2-1, the CDR3 gives the full variable domain: EPEVTQTPSHQVTQMGQEVILRCVPISNHLYFYWYRQILGQKVEFLVSFYNNEISEKSEIFDDQFSVERPDGSNFTLKIRSTKLEDSAMYFCASSELLSYNEQFFGPGTRLTVL.

In this sample, this clone turned up a few times. The chain is built from TRBV18 and TRBJ1-5; D remains ambiguous. V dropped 4 bases and J dropped 9 bases, with 13 bases sitting between them. The CDR3 runs to 13 residues. Per the germline V gene, CDR1 is KGHSH and CDR2 is LQKENI. This chain's CDR3 is CASSLGPERPQHF. In nucleotides, the CDR3 is TGTGCCAGCTCACTGGGCCCCGAAAGGCCCCAGCATTTT.

This clone was found a few times. This rearrangement joins TRBV25-1 to TRBJ1-5; 9 bases match TRBD1. The CDR3 runs to 18 residues. CDR1 is MGHDK, CDR2 SYGVNS, per germline. V lost 6 bases, J lost 3 bases, and 15 bases stayed unmatched. CDR3 sequence: CASSPHADRGGNNQPQHF. The CDR3 nucleotides are TGTGCCAGCAGCCCCCATGCCGACAGGGGGGGAAACAATCAGCCCCAGCATTTT.

This sequence joins TRBV4-2 and TRBJ2-1, with 11 nucleotides matching TRBD2. Trimming at V came to 1 base and at J to 5 bases, leaving 4 bases not matched to a gene. This CDR3 spans 16 amino acids. Germline assignment: CDR1 LGHNA and CDR2 YNFKEQ. CDR3 region: CASSQGLAGGDNEQFF. The CDR3 DNA is TGTGCCAGCAGCCAAGGGTTAGCGGGGGGGGACAATGAGCAGTTCTTC.

V is TRBV6-5 and J is TRBJ2-7; 8 nucleotides match TRBD2. The CDR3 is 15 amino acids. CDR1 and CDR2 from the germline V gene are MNHEY and SVGAGI. V lost 3 bases and J lost 6; bases outside the gene matches: 10. In DNA, the CDR3 is TGTGCCAGCAGTTATACCGGGAGGGTTCCACGCGAGCAGTACTTC. This gives the protein CASSYTGRVPREQYF.

The genes are TRBV5-4 and TRBJ1-3; D uncertain. CDR3 length: 14 amino acids. V was trimmed by 2 bases and J by 4 bases, leaving 10 bases between them. The germline gives CDR1 SGHNT, CDR2 YYREEE (reference sequence). Here the CDR3 reads CASSFGVPGNTIYF. The DNA for the CDR3 is TGTGCCAGCAGCTTCGGGGTCCCCGGAAACACCATATATTTT.

The gene calls are TRBV7-2 and TRBJ2-3; tentatively, D is TRBD2 (5 bases). The germline V gene encodes CDR1 SGHTA and CDR2 FQGNSA. The CDR3 extends over 13 amino acids. Trimming removed 3 bases from V and 4 bases from J, with 8 bases in between. CDR3 coding DNA: TGTGCCAGCAGCTTGAGGGCCTCAGATACGCAGTATTTT. Translated, it gives CASSLRASDTQYF. The full variable domain, its missing parts supplied by reference TRBV7-2 and TRBJ2-3, is GAGVSQSPSNKVTEKGKDVELRCDPISGHTALYWYRQSLGQGLEFLIYFQGNSAPDKSGLPSDRFSAERTGGSVSTLTIQRTQQEDSAVYLCASSLRASDTQYFGPGTRLTVL.

The rearrangement links TRBV13 to TRBJ2-3, with TRBD2 as a possible D gene (5 bases). Between the trimmed V and J ends, which lost 7 bases and 1 base, there was a span of 12 bases. The V gene's germline CDR1 is PRHDT and CDR2 FYEKMQ (reference sequence). The CDR3 totals 14 residues. As DNA, the CDR3 is TGTGCCAGCACCGAGGGAGCCGGCACAGATACGCAGTATTTT. The encoded protein is CASTEGAGTDTQYF. The complete variable domain, with remaining parts taken from reference TRBV13 and TRBJ2-3, reads AAGVIQSPRHLIKEKRETATLKCYPIPRHDTVYWYQQGPGQDPQFLISFYEKMQSDKGSIPDRFSAQQFSDYHSELNMSSLELGDSALYFCASTEGAGTDTQYFGPGTRLTVL.

Concerning this clone: The sample contains more than one DNA sequence encoding this CDR3. The chain carries TRBV5-6 and TRBJ1-4; D is unclear. The CDR3 has 15 amino acids. Germline V gives CDR1 SGHDT, CDR2 YYEEEE. Trimming left V 0 bases short and J 2 bases short, with 8 bases between. The CDR3 reads CASSLAGSTNEKLFF. The CDR3 nucleotides are TGTGCCAGCAGCTTGGCTGGCTCCACTAATGAAAAACTGTTTTTT.

Only one count was recorded for this clone. V and J are TRBV11-2 and TRBJ1-1, with 7 bases that match TRBD1. Trimming removed 5 bases from V and 4 bases from J; junction bases left unmatched: 4. Germline lookup yields CDR1 SGHAT and CDR2 FQNNGV. CDR3 length equals 13 residues. In DNA, the CDR3 is TGTGCCAGCAGCGCTACAGGGGTCACTGAAGCTTTCTTT. This codes for CASSATGVTEAFF.